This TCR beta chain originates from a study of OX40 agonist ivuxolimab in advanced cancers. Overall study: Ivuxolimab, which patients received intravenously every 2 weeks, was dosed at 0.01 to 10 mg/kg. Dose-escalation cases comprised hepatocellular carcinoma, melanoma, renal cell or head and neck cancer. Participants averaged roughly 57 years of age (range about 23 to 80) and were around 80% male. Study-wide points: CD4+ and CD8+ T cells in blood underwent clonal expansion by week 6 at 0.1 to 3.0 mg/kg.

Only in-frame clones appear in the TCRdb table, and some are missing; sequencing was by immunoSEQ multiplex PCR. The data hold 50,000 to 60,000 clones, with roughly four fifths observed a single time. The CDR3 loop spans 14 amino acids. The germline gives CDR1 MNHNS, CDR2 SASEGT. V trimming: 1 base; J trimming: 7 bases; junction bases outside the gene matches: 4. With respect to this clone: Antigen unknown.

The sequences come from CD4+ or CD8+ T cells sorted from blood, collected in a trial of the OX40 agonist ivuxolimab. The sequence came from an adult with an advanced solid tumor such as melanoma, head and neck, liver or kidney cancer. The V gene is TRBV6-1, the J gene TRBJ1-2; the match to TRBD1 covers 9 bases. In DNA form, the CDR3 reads TGTGCCAGCAGTGAAGTACAGGGGGCTGTTGGCTACACCTTC. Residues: CASSEVQGAVGYTF.